Listed below are T cell receptor beta chains from one sample, sequenced in a study of T cells in Graves' hyperthyroidism and ophthalmopathy. Each CDR3 protein gets one entry after TCRdb re-called the multiplex PCR reads with MiXCR. The table records roughly 380,000 distinct CDR3 sequences, roughly an eighth of them present only once. Sequenced material: blood. All receptors come from a woman under 30 with Graves' hyperthyroidism. Both conserved end residues are part of each CDR3. The order of the fields is D gene, V gene, J gene, clone size, CDR3 protein, CDR3 DNA. The D gene is left open where the match is weak. The size of a clone is reported for some rows only, either as once, few or many, or as a class for expanded clones.

>.|TRBV9|TRBJ1-1|few
CASSVGLGRQNTEAFF
TGTGCCAGCAGCGTAGGTCTCGGACGGCAGAACACTGAAGCTTTCTTT
>.|TRBV20-1|TRBJ2-2|few
CSARDVRVVGGELFF
TGCAGTGCTAGAGATGTCCGAGTCGTTGGCGGGGAGCTGTTTTTT
>.|TRBV13|TRBJ1-3|.
CASSLREISGNTIYF
TGTGCCAGCAGCTTAAGGGAAATCAGTGGAAACACCATATATTTT
>.|TRBV28|TRBJ2-3|many
CASSLPVSTDTQYF
TGTGCCAGCAGTTTACCGGTTAGCACAGATACGCAGTATTTT
>.|TRBV5-1|TRBJ1-2|many
CASSLREGGYGYTF
TGCGCCAGCAGCCTTCGGGAGGGCGGCTATGGCTACACCTTC
>.|TRBV6-2/TRBV6-3|TRBJ1-1|many
CASSTAQLTEAFF
TGTGCCAGCAGTACAGCTCAATTAACTGAAGCTTTCTTT
>TRBD2|TRBV13|TRBJ2-7|many
CASSTDGGFEQYF
TGTGCCAGCAGTACCGACGGGGGGTTCGAGCAGTACTTC
>.|TRBV6-2/TRBV6-3|TRBJ2-7|many
CASSSDRTFTRTYEQYF
TGTGCCAGCAGCTCGGACAGAACTTTTACGAGGACCTACGAGCAGTACTTC
>.|TRBV5-1|TRBJ1-1|few
CAGSSNLNTEAFF
TGCGCCGGCAGCTCAAACCTGAACACTGAAGCTTTCTTT
>TRBD2|TRBV20-1|TRBJ2-7|many
CSARTSGGYEQYF
TGCAGTGCTCGGACTAGCGGGGGTTACGAGCAGTACTTC
>.|TRBV28|TRBJ1-5|many
CASSIAGTNSNQPQHF
TGTGCCAGCAGTATAGCCGGGACAAATAGCAATCAGCCCCAGCATTTT
>.|TRBV3-1|TRBJ1-1|.
CASSQVRVSEAFF
TGTGCCAGCAGCCAAGTAAGGGTCTCTGAAGCTTTCTTT
>.|TRBV18|TRBJ2-3|many
CASSPGQRADTQYF
TGTGCCAGCTCACCAGGGCAGAGGGCAGATACGCAGTATTTT
>TRBD1|TRBV15|TRBJ2-7|few
CATSRDPPGQGQYEQYF
TGTGCCACCAGCAGAGATCCGCCCGGACAGGGCCAGTACGAGCAGTACTTC